This entry features one TCR beta chain sequence. The PCR contained 60 Vbeta and 13 Jbeta primers. Produced via immunoSEQ multiplex PCR; TCRdb's table is partial and in-frame only. Among some 150,000 clones, around 83% were seen once, and the ten largest hold about 2.1%. This record comes from a study of cytomegalovirus exposure and HLA in healthy donors. Germline V gene data show CDR1 as MNHEY and CDR2 as SMNVEV (reference sequence). Trimming pared 4 bases from V and 7 bases from J, leaving 10 bases between. CDR3 size: 12 residues. Input material: PBMCs. The chain combines TRBV27 with TRBJ1-1, with a possible D match to TRBD1 (6 bases). The clonotype comes from a woman aged 18-35 years in good health and CMV-seronegative. The CDR3 bases are TGTGCCAGCAGTTCAACAGGGAGTGAAGCTTTCTTT. Protein product: CASSSTGSEAFF.